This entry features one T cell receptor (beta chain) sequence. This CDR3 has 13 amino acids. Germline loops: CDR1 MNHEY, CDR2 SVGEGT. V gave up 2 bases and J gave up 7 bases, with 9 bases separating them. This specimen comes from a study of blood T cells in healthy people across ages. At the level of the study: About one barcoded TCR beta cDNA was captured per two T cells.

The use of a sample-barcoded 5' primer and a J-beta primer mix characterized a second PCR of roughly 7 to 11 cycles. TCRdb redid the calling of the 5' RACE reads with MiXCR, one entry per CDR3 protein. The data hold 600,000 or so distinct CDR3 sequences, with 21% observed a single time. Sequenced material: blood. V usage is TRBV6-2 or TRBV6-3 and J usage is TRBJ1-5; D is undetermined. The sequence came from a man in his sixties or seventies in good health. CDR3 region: CASSYPTNQPQHF. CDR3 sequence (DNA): TGTGCCAGCAGTTACCCGACCAACCAGCCCCAGCATTTT.